This entry features one TCR beta chain sequence. The specificity of this receptor is unknown. Base qualities are missing; no much larger clone stands one base away. The sample is drawn from a study of T cell responses to AZD1222 COVID-19 vaccine (TCRdb year 2021). In the study overall: Because spike-specific TCR depth and breadth did not differ between the two schedules, AZD1222 recipients who got a second dose at roughly 4 weeks were pooled with those who got a second dose at roughly 12 weeks. A total of over 230 trial participants underwent TCR sequencing, of whom some 210 received two doses of AZD1222 and about 25 received two doses of the MenACWY control vaccine. Trial participants were enrolled into age subgroups of 18-55, 56-69 and 70-plus years, which contained about 150, 27 and 61 TCR-sequenced participants, respectively.

The CDR3 regions of human TCRbeta chains were analyzed by immunosequencing. The original pipeline was this. TCRs in the repertoires were compared against a reference library of SARS-CoV-2-specific TCRs that had been generated with the MIRA antigen-specificity platform. Breadth was defined as the fraction of unique TCRs that were SARS-CoV-2-associated. Depth was defined as the fraction of total T cells that were SARS-CoV-2-associated. Using the MIRA data, every spike-specific TCR was mapped to the spike region that the TCR reacted to and assigned to either a CD4 or a CD8 class. Log10-transformed breadth and depth values were compared by one-way ANOVA with Sidak's multiple comparisons tests. TCRdb mirrors the immuneACCESS table, restricted to in-frame sequences. Some clones are absent from its copies; in checked studies, under half trace to an unresolved V gene, and the reason for the others is unknown. The D gene and trimming were derived from the DNA, and the V and J assignments and clone size from that table. For this sample there are 150,000 or so clones; about 88% appear just once. The ten largest clones add up to under 2% of the sample.

The CDR3 contains 13 residues, cysteine and phenylalanine counted. Only the CDR3 part of the read is kept: 39 bases, read in frame from the first base. CDR1 and CDR2, looked up from the germline V gene, are MNHEY and SVGAGI. V is trimmed back by 6 bases and J by 1 base, and the junction contains 0 bases that no gene match accounts for. On the study overall, not on this receptor specifically: After two AZD1222 doses, both the breadth and the depth of spike-specific TCRs were significantly higher than at day 0 and than in MenACWY recipients. Epitopes outside the regions mutated in the B.1.351 and B.1.1.7 variants were reportedly recognized by nearly half of the unique spike-specific TCRs. The whole spike protein was spanned by vaccine-associated CD4 TCRs, and dominant responses were seen in regions 160-218 and 743-854. Conclusions about previously exposed vaccinees are limited, since just a handful of AZD1222 recipients were seropositive for SARS-CoV-2 at baseline. Most participants were white British and females outnumbered males, and the authors suggested that clonal diversity may have been underestimated. Because no day 14 peak-response samples were available, the repertoires could be characterized only after the peak T cell response. The 56-69-year group was small, and its depth increase did not reach significance, likely because of low power.

Explained via the paper, the time point label denotes: baseline before first vaccination. Vaccinee samples were obtained from the UK trials COV001 and COV002, which included a single-blind randomized controlled phase 2/3 trial of AZD1222 (ChAdOx1 nCoV-19) in healthy adults. Trial participant PBMC samples were collected at day 0 and day 28 after the second dose for TCRbeta chain sequencing. This specimen consisted of peripheral blood, obtained on day 0 of AZD1222 vaccination. This chain is built from TRBV6-5 and TRBJ2-5, with 9 middle bases fitting TRBD1. The source is an adult in good health. The CDR3: CASRTGGQETQYF. The nucleotides read TGTGCCAGCAGGACAGGGGGCCAAGAGACCCAGTACTTC.